Presented here are 26 T cell receptor beta chains from one specimen sequenced in a study of HIV-infected patients and healthy controls. Each CDR3 protein is one row after TCRdb ran MiXCR on the 5' RACE reads. The sample records tens of thousands of distinct CDR3 sequences, 16% being singletons. Sequencing was carried out using CD4+ T cells from blood. The receptors stem from a human donor in good health.

The chain has TRBV4-2 and TRBJ1-6, with no clear D. The CDR3 extends over 18 amino acids. Germline loops: CDR1 LGHNA, CDR2 YNFKEQ. V dropped 0 bases and J dropped 9 bases, with 21 bases sitting between them. The CDR3 sequence: CASSQDSVKRARGSPLHF. CDR3 nucleotide sequence: TGTGCCAGCAGCCAAGATTCGGTTAAAAGGGCCCGGGGTTCACCCCTCCACTTT.

This clonotype was detected only a few times. V usage is TRBV12-3 or TRBV12-4 and J usage is TRBJ1-1, with D tentatively TRBD1 (5 bases). The CDR3 has 14 residues. Trimming left V 1 base short and J 5 bases short, with 11 bases between. The chain's CDR3 is CASSLGGKGTEAFF. The CDR3 nucleotides read TGTGCCAGCAGTTTAGGAGGGAAGGGGACTGAAGCTTTCTTT.

The chain has TRBV28 and TRBJ2-7, with D hard to call. Germline V lookup: CDR1 MDHEN, CDR2 SYDVKM. V lost 1 base and J 0 bases, leaving 7 bases between the germline ends. CDR3 length: 14 residues. Here the CDR3 reads CASSLLAGSYEQYF. As DNA, the CDR3 is TGTGCCAGCAGTTTATTGGCAGGCTCCTACGAGCAGTACTTC.

V is TRBV20-1 and J is TRBJ1-1; D call uncertain. Germline V gene data show CDR1 as DFQATT and CDR2 as SNEGSKA (reference sequence). The CDR3 extends over 11 amino acids. DNA for the CDR3: TGCAGCCTTAAACTGAGGGCTGAAGCTTTCTTT. As protein: CSLKLRAEAFF.

CDR3 DNA sequence: TGCAGTGCTAGATCATCTAGCGGGGGGGCCTACAATGAGCAGTTCTTC. It specifies CSARSSSGGAYNEQFF. This chain connects TRBV20-1 to TRBJ2-1, with 12 bases lining up with TRBD2. The V gene end was trimmed by 2 bases and the J gene end by 2 bases; junction bases not matched to a gene: 4. Germline assignment: CDR1 DFQATT and CDR2 SNEGSKA (reference sequence). There are 16 residues in the CDR3.

This chain uses TRBV12-3 or TRBV12-4 with TRBJ2-3; D ambiguous. The V and J ends lost 2 bases and 6 bases respectively, with 6 bases between them. The CDR3 consists of 12 residues. Here the CDR3 DNA reads TGTGCCAGCAGTTTATTCGAGGATACGCAGTATTTT. This encodes CASSLFEDTQYF.

This rearrangement joins TRBV29-1 to TRBJ2-2; D perhaps matches TRBD1 (5 bases). Trimming took 7 bases from V and 1 from J, leaving 16 bases between them. CDR3 length equals 15 residues. CDR1 SQVTM and CDR2 ANQGSEA come from the germline V gene. The CDR3: CSASRSQGNTGELFF. The CDR3 DNA reads as TGCAGCGCGAGTCGCTCGCAGGGGAACACCGGGGAGCTGTTTTTT.

V usage is TRBV5-1 and J usage is TRBJ2-2, with D tentatively TRBD1 (5 bases). The CDR3 loop spans 17 amino acids. V was shortened by 6 bases and J by 0 bases, with 18 bases between the two germline ends. Looked up from germline, CDR1 is SGHRS and CDR2 is YFSETQ. The DNA of the CDR3 is TGCGCCAGCAAGTGGAAAGGGGCCCCCGCGAACACCGGGGAGCTGTTTTTT. Residues: CASKWKGAPANTGELFF. Variable domain in full (rest from reference TRBV5-1 and TRBJ2-2): KAGVTQTPRYLIKTRGQQVTLSCSPISGHRSVSWYQQTPGQGLQFLFEYFSETQRNKGNFPGRFSGRQFSNSRSEMNVSTLELGDSALYLCASKWKGAPANTGELFFGEGSRLTVL.

The J gene is TRBJ2-3, the V gene TRBV7-9; TRBD2 matches at 11 bases. CDR3 length: 16 residues. Germline V gene lookup returns CDR1 SEHNR and CDR2 FQNEAQ (reference sequence). J was trimmed by 2 bases and V by 5 bases; bases with no gene match: 6. In nucleotides, the CDR3 is TGTGCCAGCAGCGGGGGACTAGCGGTTCCCACAGATACGCAGTATTTT. It specifies CASSGGLAVPTDTQYF. Filled out from reference TRBV7-9 and TRBJ2-3, the complete variable domain reads DTGVSQNPRHKITKRGQNVTFRCDPISEHNRLYWYRQTLGQGPEFLTYFQNEAQLEKSRLLSDRFSAERPKGSFSTLEIQRTEQGDSAMYLCASSGGLAVPTDTQYFGPGTRLTVL.

In this sample, this clonotype turned up many times. V and J are TRBV27 and TRBJ2-3; D is possibly TRBD1 (5 bases). Trimming left V 5 bases short and J 0 bases short, with 18 bases between. CDR3 length: 17 residues. Per the germline V gene, CDR1 is MNHEY and CDR2 is SMNVEV (reference sequence). The CDR3 loop is CASSSRFQGSSTDTQYF. CDR3 DNA sequence: TGTGCCAGCAGTAGCCGCTTCCAGGGTTCTAGCACAGATACGCAGTATTTT.

This clonotype was counted at least ten times. J is TRBJ1-5 and V is TRBV6-6, with D tentatively TRBD1 (5 bases). The CDR3 is 15 amino acids. Trimming removed 2 bases from V and 7 bases from J, with 15 bases in between. CDR1 is MNHNY and CDR2 is SVGAGI in the germline V gene (reference sequence). The CDR3 region has the DNA TGTGCCAGCAGTTACGGGGCGGCCTCGGGGCAGCCCCAGCATTTT. Translating gives CASSYGAASGQPQHF.

This clonotype was counted between two and nine times. The J gene is TRBJ1-2, the V gene TRBV12-3 or TRBV12-4; TRBD1 aligns across 7 bases. This CDR3 region has 14 residues. The trim removed 6 bases at V and 4 bases at J, leaving 8 bases unmatched. CDR3 DNA: TGTGCCAGCAGAAGACAGGGAGGAGTCTATGGCTACACCTTC. Amino acids: CASRRQGGVYGYTF.

The CDR3 nucleotides are TGTGCCAGCAGCTTTAGCGGGAGTACCTACGAGCAGTACTTC. It encodes CASSFSGSTYEQYF. The V and J genes are TRBV7-2 and TRBJ2-7; 9 nucleotides align to TRBD2. CDR1 SGHTA and CDR2 FQGNSA come from the germline V gene. There are 14 residues in the CDR3. The trim removed 3 bases at V and 2 bases at J, leaving 2 bases unmatched.

This clonotype was counted only a few times. The chain uses TRBV2 and TRBJ2-7; D remains unclear. This CDR3 has 11 residues. Germline assignment: CDR1 SNHLY and CDR2 FYNNEI. With 4 bases removed from V and 3 bases from J, the gap between germline ends came to 4 bases. The CDR3 loop is CASSGDYEQYF. CDR3 DNA sequence: TGTGCCAGCAGTGGGGACTACGAGCAGTACTTC. The whole variable domain, remainder taken from reference TRBV2 and TRBJ2-7, is EPEVTQTPSHQVTQMGQEVILRCVPISNHLYFYWYRQILGQKVEFLVSFYNNEISEKSEIFDDQFSVERPDGSNFTLKIRSTKLEDSAMYFCASSGDYEQYFGPGTRLTVT.

The chain is built from TRBV19 and TRBJ1-2; 9 bases fit TRBD1. Germline CDR1 is LNHDA and CDR2 is SQIVND (reference sequence). This CDR3 has 15 amino acids. With 5 bases clipped from V and 5 bases from J, the junction kept 9 bases outside the gene matches. The CDR3 sequence: CASSFQTGGLYGYTF. The CDR3 DNA follows: TGTGCCAGTAGTTTCCAGACAGGGGGACTATATGGCTACACCTTC.

This chain uses TRBV7-3 with TRBJ2-5, with 8 bases identical to TRBD1. Germline V gene lookup returns CDR1 SGHTA and CDR2 FQGTGA. This CDR3 has 15 residues. The trim removed 5 bases at V and 2 bases at J, leaving 7 bases unmatched. The CDR3 DNA reads as TGTGCCAGCAGCAAGACAGGGGTTGGACAAGAGACCCAGTACTTC. It translates to CASSKTGVGQETQYF.

This clonotype was observed a handful of times. J is TRBJ1-2 and V is TRBV7-2; D is uncertain. The CDR3 runs 13 residues. Germline V gene lookup returns CDR1 SGHTA and CDR2 FQGNSA. Trimming cost V 1 base and J 8 bases, with 11 bases left between them. The CDR3 spells CASSLGFVEGYTF. CDR3 DNA sequence: TGTGCCAGCAGCTTAGGTTTTGTGGAAGGCTACACCTTC.

The chain uses TRBV24-1 and TRBJ2-1; D gene unclear. V lost 5 bases and J 0 bases, leaving 7 bases between the germline ends. The CDR3 sequence is 14 residues long. The germline CDR1 and CDR2 sequences are KGHDR and SFDVKD. This CDR3 is CATSGEVSYNEQFF. The CDR3 bases are TGTGCCACCAGTGGGGAAGTCTCCTACAATGAGCAGTTCTTC.

This chain joins TRBV12-3 or TRBV12-4 and TRBJ2-1; 11 bases line up with TRBD1. The V segment lost 6 bases and the J segment 6 bases; nucleotides outside the gene matches: 7. The CDR3 has 15 residues. The CDR3 is CASSPGGTGGNEQFF. DNA of the CDR3: TGTGCCAGCAGCCCTGGAGGGACAGGGGGCAATGAGCAGTTCTTC.

This chain uses TRBV14 with TRBJ1-6; TRBD1 is a possible D gene (6 bases). Germline CDR1 and CDR2: SGHDN and FVKESK. This CDR3 comprises 17 residues. Trimming removed 4 bases at V and 7 bases at J, with 20 bases between. Here the CDR3 reads CASSPTPGQKGNSPLHF. CDR3 bases: TGTGCCAGCAGCCCTACGCCCGGACAGAAGGGGAATTCACCCCTCCACTTT.

This chain links TRBV7-9 with TRBJ2-1; no clear D gene. The CDR3 consists of 15 residues. V gave up 0 bases and J gave up 2 bases, with 8 bases separating them. Germline CDR1 SEHNR, CDR2 FQNEAQ (reference sequence). CDR3 in amino acids: CASSLAVGTYNEQFF. CDR3 nucleotide sequence: TGTGCCAGCAGCTTAGCTGTTGGGACCTACAATGAGCAGTTCTTC.

This clonotype was seen a few times. Written as DNA, the CDR3 is TGTGCCAGCAAAAGGGTGGGGAACACTGAAGCTTTCTTT. As protein: CASKRVGNTEAFF. The chain links TRBV6-1 to TRBJ1-1, with D uncertain. The V and J ends lost 7 bases and 1 base respectively, with 10 bases between them. There are 13 residues in the CDR3. Germline assignment: CDR1 MNHNS and CDR2 SASEGT.

This rearrangement joins TRBV20-1 to TRBJ1-2, with 10 nucleotides matching TRBD1. This CDR3 region has 15 residues. Per germline, CDR1 DFQATT and CDR2 SNEGSKA (reference sequence). Germline trimming cut 5 bases from V and 3 bases from J; bases unmatched to any gene: 9. CDR3 loop: CSAGTGESRYYGYTF. The CDR3 nucleotides read TGCAGTGCTGGGACAGGGGAGAGTCGGTACTATGGCTACACCTTC.

This clonotype was observed a handful of times. The chain couples TRBV4-3 to TRBJ2-6; D may be TRBD1 (5 bases). The ends were cut back, 2 bases at V and 1 base at J, with 9 bases in the middle. Germline CDR1 and CDR2: LGHNA and YSLEER. There are 16 residues in the CDR3. The CDR3 sequence: CASSQTRVSGANVLTF. For the CDR3, the DNA is TGCGCCAGCAGCCAAACCAGGGTGTCTGGGGCCAACGTCCTGACTTTC.

This clonotype was detected only a few times. The V call is TRBV6-2 or TRBV6-3, the J call TRBJ2-1; 11 bases match TRBD2. V lost 7 bases and J lost 0; bases outside the gene matches: 8. The germline CDR1 and CDR2 sequences are MNHEY and SVGEGT. This CDR3 is built from 17 residues. In DNA, the CDR3 is TGTGCCAGCATAGGTCTAGCGGGAGGACCCTCCTACAATGAGCAGTTCTTC. It yields the protein CASIGLAGGPSYNEQFF.

This clonotype was seen many times. This chain links TRBV27 with TRBJ2-3; the match to TRBD2 covers 11 bases. The CDR3 covers 16 residues. J lost 4 bases, V lost 4 bases, and 7 bases had no gene match. CDR1 is MNHEY and CDR2 is SMNVEV in the germline V gene (reference sequence). The CDR3 loop reads CASSSQLAGEADTQYF. CDR3 DNA sequence: TGTGCCAGCAGTTCCCAACTAGCGGGAGAGGCAGATACGCAGTATTTT.